The subject of this entry is one TCR beta chain. The record originates from a study of control samples from healthy donors and cancer patients. Sequencing used immunoSEQ multiplex PCR; TCRdb keeps in-frame clones, though not all of them. The data hold 100,000 to 150,000 clones, with just under 90% observed a single time. Trimming pared 3 bases from V and 5 bases from J, leaving 13 bases between. This CDR3 is built from 15 residues. The germline V gene encodes CDR1 WSHSY and CDR2 SAAADI. This chain uses TRBV10-2 with TRBJ2-2, with no clear D. The sequence was collected from a man aged 30 to 45 in good health. Input material: blood. Here the CDR3 reads CASSDQAGGTGELFF. CDR3 DNA: TGCGCCAGCAGTGACCAGGCCGGTGGAACCGGGGAGCTGTTTTTT.